This is a list of T cell receptor beta chains from one sample in a study of blood T cell repertoires in COVID-19. Using immunoSEQ multiplex PCR, the repertoire was profiled, and TCRdb retains in-frame clones only, with some absent. The sample contains 60,000 or so clones, 80% to 85% of which appear only once. Material for sequencing was peripheral blood. The source is a young man with COVID-19, enrolled during active disease. CDR3s include the opening cysteine and the closing phenylalanine or tryptophan. Fields, in order: J gene, V gene, CDR3 protein.

TRBJ2-7 | TRBV27 | CASSFGRYEQYF
TRBJ1-1 | TRBV2 | CASGQTRNTEAFF
TRBJ1-3 | TRBV5-5 | CASSESLWRVELAGNTIYF
TRBJ1-1 | TRBV9 | CASSASGGTGTEAFF
TRBJ1-1 | TRBV5-5 | CASSLRFDGGTEAFF
TRBJ1-2 | TRBV28 | CASSFQAGGGYTF
TRBJ2-3 | TRBV5-1 | CASSLRAGGPGDTQYF
TRBJ2-5 | TRBV7-9 | CASSPTDGRSQETQYF
TRBJ2-1 | TRBV19 | CASSSAGTPYNEQFF
TRBJ2-1 | TRBV28 | CASSLWEQGSNEQFF
TRBJ1-2 | TRBV18 | CASSPASRQGASGYTF
TRBJ1-2 | TRBV11-2 | CASSLGAGRGGYTF
TRBJ2-2 | TRBV18 | CASSPTRTKLTGELFF
TRBJ1-4 | TRBV28 | CASSTLSIREKLFF
TRBJ1-5 | TRBV4-3 | CASSLRLRGDQPQHF
TRBJ1-5 | TRBV28 | CASRQGGQPQHF
TRBJ2-2 | TRBV2 | CASREQGASTGELFF
TRBJ2-3 | TRBV28 | CASSSGGTSGGWGTDTQYF
TRBJ1-1 | TRBV6-2/TRBV6-3 | CASSYSLGRGAEAFF
TRBJ2-3 | TRBV6-5 | CASRFEAFNTDTQYF
TRBJ1-2 | TRBV5-4 | CASSYARGVNYGYTF
TRBJ1-3 | TRBV10-1 | CASSETDRAGNTIYF
TRBJ2-2 | TRBV15 | CATSRAGTSTGELFF
TRBJ1-2 | TRBV2 | CASTRDSLNYGYTF
TRBJ1-4 | TRBV10-2 | CATGPGSTNEKLFF
TRBJ1-5 | TRBV27 | CASSPRGAFNQPQHF
TRBJ2-2 | TRBV24-1 | CATSGTGFTGELFF
TRBJ2-7 | TRBV11-3 | CASSLEQGGDEQYF
TRBJ2-7 | TRBV7-8 | CASSPARATYEQYF
TRBJ2-7 | TRBV6-5 | CASSPLNYIYEQYF
TRBJ2-2 | TRBV7-3 | CASSLTRVTGELFF
TRBJ2-7 | TRBV9 | CASSVGPRYEQYF
TRBJ1-1 | TRBV28 | CASRELKAGATEAFF
TRBJ2-1 | TRBV27 | CASSLGPSEQFF
TRBJ2-4 | TRBV5-7 | CASSLERGRTGWNIQYF
TRBJ2-1 | TRBV3-1/TRBV3-2 | CAAAGLAGNNEQFF
TRBJ2-1 | TRBV29-1 | CSVGGASYNEQFF
TRBJ1-2 | TRBV18 | CASSPSGVRGYTF
TRBJ1-1 | TRBV6-4 | CASRPTRIDAEAFF
TRBJ2-7 | TRBV6-5 | CASSPPPGRDYEQYF
TRBJ1-5 | TRBV6-1 | CATRPPDRSNQPQHF